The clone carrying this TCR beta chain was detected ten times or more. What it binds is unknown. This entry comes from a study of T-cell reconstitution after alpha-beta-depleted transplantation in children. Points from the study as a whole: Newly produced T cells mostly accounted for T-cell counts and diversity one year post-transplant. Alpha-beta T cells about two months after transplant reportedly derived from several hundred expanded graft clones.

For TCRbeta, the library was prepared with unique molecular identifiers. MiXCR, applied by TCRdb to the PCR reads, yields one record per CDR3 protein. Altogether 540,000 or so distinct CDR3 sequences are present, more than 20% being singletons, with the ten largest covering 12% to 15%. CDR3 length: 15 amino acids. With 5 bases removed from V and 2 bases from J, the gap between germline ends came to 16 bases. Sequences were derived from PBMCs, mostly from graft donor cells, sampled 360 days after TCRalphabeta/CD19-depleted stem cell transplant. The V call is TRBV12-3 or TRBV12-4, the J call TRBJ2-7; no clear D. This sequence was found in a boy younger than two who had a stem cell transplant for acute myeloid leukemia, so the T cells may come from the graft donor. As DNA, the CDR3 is TGTGCCAGCAGTGACCAGTTGTGGTCGCCCTACGAGCAGTACTTC. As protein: CASSDQLWSPYEQYF.